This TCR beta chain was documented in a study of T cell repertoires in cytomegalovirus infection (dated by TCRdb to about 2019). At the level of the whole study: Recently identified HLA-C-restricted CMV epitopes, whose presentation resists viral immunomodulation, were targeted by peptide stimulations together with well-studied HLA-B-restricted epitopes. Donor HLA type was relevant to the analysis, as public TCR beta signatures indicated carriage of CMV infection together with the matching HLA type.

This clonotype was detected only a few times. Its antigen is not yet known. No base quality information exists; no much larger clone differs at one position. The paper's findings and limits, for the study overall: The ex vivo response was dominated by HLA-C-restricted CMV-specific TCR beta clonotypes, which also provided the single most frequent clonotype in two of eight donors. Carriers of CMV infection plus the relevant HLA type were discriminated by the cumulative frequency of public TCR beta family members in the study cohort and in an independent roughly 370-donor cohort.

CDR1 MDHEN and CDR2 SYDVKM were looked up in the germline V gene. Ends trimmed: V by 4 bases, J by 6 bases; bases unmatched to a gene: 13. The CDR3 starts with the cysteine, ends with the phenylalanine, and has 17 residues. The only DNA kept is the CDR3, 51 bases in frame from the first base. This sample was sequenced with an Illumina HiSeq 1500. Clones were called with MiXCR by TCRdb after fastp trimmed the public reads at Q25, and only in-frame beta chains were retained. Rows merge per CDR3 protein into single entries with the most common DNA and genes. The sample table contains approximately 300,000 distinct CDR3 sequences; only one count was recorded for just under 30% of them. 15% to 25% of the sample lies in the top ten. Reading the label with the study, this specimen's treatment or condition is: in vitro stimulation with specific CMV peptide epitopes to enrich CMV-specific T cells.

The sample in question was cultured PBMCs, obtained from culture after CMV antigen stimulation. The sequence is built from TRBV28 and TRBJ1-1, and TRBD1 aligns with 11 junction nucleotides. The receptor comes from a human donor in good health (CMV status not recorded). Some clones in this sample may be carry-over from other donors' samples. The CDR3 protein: CASSYSPLGTGGPEAFF. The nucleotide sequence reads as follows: TGTGCCAGCAGTTACTCTCCTTTGGGGACAGGGGGTCCTGAAGCTTTCTTT.